This T cell receptor beta chain was sequenced during a study of low-dose radiotherapy and immunotherapy resistance in tumors. Study background: Cohort 1 patients were irradiated with 0.5 Gy fractions every 2 weeks to 6.5 Gy total. Intravenous ipilimumab 1 mg/kg every six weeks was given with nivolumab 240 mg every two weeks. Patients took aspirin (300 mg orally, daily) for four cycles beginning at cycle 1 day 1.

The CDR3 sequence is 13 residues long. Trimming removed 6 bases from V and 1 base from J, with 9 bases in between. Described time point: before trial treatment. Eligibility required advanced solid tumors lacking tumor-infiltrating lymphocytes. This clonotype was seen many times. First-strand cDNA relied on TRAV- and TRBV-specific primers spanning alpha and beta chains. TCRs were put through around 20 PCR cycles of amplification with Phusion. A constant-region primer and the V-primer adapter served as the primer pair. Each CDR3 protein is one row after TCRdb ran MiXCR on the reads. The sample contains 65,000 to 90,000 distinct CDR3 sequences, approximately 17% of which appear only once.

Sequenced here: PBMCs, sampled before treatment. The receptor was derived from a male donor with prostate cancer. The V gene is TRBV12-3 or TRBV12-4, the J gene TRBJ1-1, with D unresolved. This CDR3 is CASSLGKNTEAFF. DNA of the CDR3: TGTGCCAGCAGCTTGGGCAAGAACACTGAAGCTTTCTTT.